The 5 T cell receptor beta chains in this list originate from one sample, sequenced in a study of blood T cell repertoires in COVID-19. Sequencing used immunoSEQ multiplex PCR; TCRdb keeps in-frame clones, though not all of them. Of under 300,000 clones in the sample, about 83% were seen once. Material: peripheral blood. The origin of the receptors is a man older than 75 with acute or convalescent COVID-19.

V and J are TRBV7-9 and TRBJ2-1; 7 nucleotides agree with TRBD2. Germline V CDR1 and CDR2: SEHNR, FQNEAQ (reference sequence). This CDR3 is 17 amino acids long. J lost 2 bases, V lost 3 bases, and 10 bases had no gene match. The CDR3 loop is CASSFRSSGRTYNEQFF. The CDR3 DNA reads TGTGCCAGCAGCTTTAGGAGTAGCGGGCGAACCTACAATGAGCAGTTCTTC.

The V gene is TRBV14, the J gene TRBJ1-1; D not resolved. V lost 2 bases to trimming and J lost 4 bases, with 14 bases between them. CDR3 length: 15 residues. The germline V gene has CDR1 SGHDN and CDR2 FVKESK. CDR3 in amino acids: CASSQKSSGGTEAFF. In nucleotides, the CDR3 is TGTGCCAGCAGCCAAAAGTCTAGTGGTGGCACTGAAGCTTTCTTT.

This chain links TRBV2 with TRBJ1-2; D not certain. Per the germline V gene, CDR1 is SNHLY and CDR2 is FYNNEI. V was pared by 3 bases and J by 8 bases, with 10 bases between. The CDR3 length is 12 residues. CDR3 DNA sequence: TGTGCCAGCAGTGATGGGCTCAGAGGCTACACCTTC. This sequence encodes CASSDGLRGYTF.

DNA of the CDR3: TGTGCCAGCAGTGAACTCTCTGGAAACACCATATATTTT. This encodes CASSELSGNTIYF. This sequence joins TRBV3-1 (or the pseudogene TRBV3-2) and TRBJ1-3, with unresolved D. The germline V gene encodes CDR1 LGHDT and CDR2 YNNKEL (reference sequence). The CDR3 spans 13 residues. The V and J ends lost 6 bases and 0 bases respectively, with 6 bases between them.

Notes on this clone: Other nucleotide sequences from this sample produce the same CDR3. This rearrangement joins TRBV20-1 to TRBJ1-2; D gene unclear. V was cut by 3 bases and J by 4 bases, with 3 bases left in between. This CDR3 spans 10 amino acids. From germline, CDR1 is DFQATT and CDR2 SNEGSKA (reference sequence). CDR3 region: CSARSYGYTF. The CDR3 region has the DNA TGCAGTGCTAGGAGCTATGGCTACACCTTC.